The TCR beta chain described here comes from a study of shared clonotypes between healthy human individuals. Background on the study: The plates for each donor numbered three CD4 naive, three CD4 memory, two CD8 naive and one CD8 memory.

General study points: For naive CD4 cells, 4% to 5% of clonotypes were shared across several donors.

V lost 5 bases, J lost 0 bases, and 4 bases stayed unmatched. The CDR3 extends over 14 amino acids. Germline CDR1 MDHEN, CDR2 SYDVKM. Every donor was a Caucasian adult from Nashville, Tennessee. The study separated CD4+ cells into CD45RA+ naive and CD45RA-negative memory subsets. A remark on this clone: Its antigen is still unknown.

Using immunoSEQ multiplex PCR, the repertoire was profiled, and TCRdb retains in-frame clones only, with some absent. Of some 2,000,000 clones in the sample, 95% were seen once. V usage is TRBV28 and J usage is TRBJ2-7, with 7 bases aligning to TRBD1. Sequenced input: naive CD4+ T cells sorted from blood. Indicated subset: CD45RA+ positively selected. The sequence derives from a man between 18 and 29 years old in good health. CDR3 DNA: TGTGCCAGCAGTACGGACAGGTTCTCCTACGAGCAGTACTTC. It specifies CASSTDRFSYEQYF.